A selection of T cell receptor beta chains follows, all from one sample in a study of T cell changes during pregnancy in multiple sclerosis. The protocol was immunoSEQ multiplex PCR, while the TCRdb copy is restricted to in-frame clones and leaves out a portion. The table has about 17,000 clones, 70% to 90% seen once; the top ten hold around 12%. Material: CD8+ T cells from peripheral blood mononuclear cells, obtained after pregnancy. All receptors come from a female donor in good health, enrolled as a control in a pregnancy study. The CDR3 runs from the conserved cysteine through the conserved F or W. Each record gives: clone size, D gene, J gene, CDR3 length, V gene, CDR3 DNA, CDR3 protein. D genes are given only for firm matches. The size entry is marked missing in some rows and otherwise reads once, few, many or a size class.

>.|.|TRBJ1-5|13|TRBV2
TGTGCCAGCAAAGAGGATACTAATCAGCCCCAGCATTTT
CASKEDTNQPQHF
>.|.|TRBJ1-5|17|TRBV5-6
TGTGCCAGCAGCACGACCAGGGGTCCTTCCAGCAATCAGCCCCAGCATTTT
CASSTTRGPSSNQPQHF
>few|.|TRBJ2-2|15|TRBV27
TGTGCCAGCAGTTTTCTGGGACTGAACACCGGGGAGCTGTTTTTT
CASSFLGLNTGELFF
>.|TRBD1|TRBJ2-1|17|TRBV5-6
TGTGCCAGCAGCTCGGGACAGGGCCTTGTCCTCTACAATGAGCAGTTCTTC
CASSSGQGLVLYNEQFF
>.|TRBD1|TRBJ2-7|17|TRBV7-8
TGTGCCAGCAGCTTAGAGGGGGCCCTGACGCCCCAGACAGAGCAGTACTTC
CASSLEGALTPQTEQYF
>.|.|TRBJ2-3|15|TRBV6-4
TGTGCCAGCAGTGACGGGAGAGGGAGCACAGATACGCAGTATTTT
CASSDGRGSTDTQYF
>.|.|TRBJ1-2|14|TRBV6-6
TGTGCCAGCAGTTACCCTAGACAGGATGAAGGCTACACCTTC
CASSYPRQDEGYTF
>.|TRBD2|TRBJ2-7|14|TRBV7-8
TGTGCCAGCAGCTTAGGTCCGCTAGCGGACGAGCAGTACTTC
CASSLGPLADEQYF
>.|TRBD2|TRBJ2-7|15|TRBV5-4
TGTGCCAGCAGCTTGGTTGCGGGAGGCTACTACGAGCAGTACTTC
CASSLVAGGYYEQYF
>.|TRBD2|TRBJ2-3|16|TRBV7-2
TGTGCCAGCACCGAGACTAGCGGGAGGGGGGCAGATACGCAGTATTTT
CASTETSGRGADTQYF
>.|.|TRBJ2-5|12|TRBV18
TGTGCCAGCTCACAATGGAGAGAGACCCAGTACTTC
CASSQWRETQYF
>.|.|TRBJ2-6|15|TRBV9
TGTGCCAGCAGCGCTCCCTTCTCTGGGGCCAACGTCCTGACTTTC
CASSAPFSGANVLTF
>.|.|TRBJ2-1|12|TRBV28
TGTGCCAGCAGTTCCGTTTCCAATGAGCAGTTCTTC
CASSSVSNEQFF
>.|TRBD1|TRBJ1-1|14|TRBV28
TGTGCCAGCAGAAGAGGACAGGGAAACACTGAAGCTTTCTTT
CASRRGQGNTEAFF
>.|TRBD1|TRBJ2-1|15|TRBV28
TGTGCCAGCAGTGTCCTTGGACAGGCCAACAATGAGCAGTTCTTC
CASSVLGQANNEQFF
>.|TRBD1|TRBJ1-5|15|TRBV6-5
TGTGCCAGCCGATTACGGGACAGGGACGATCAGCCCCAGCATTTT
CASRLRDRDDQPQHF
>.|.|TRBJ1-2|13|TRBV25-1
TGTGCCAGCAGTGAAGATCCTACCTATGGCTACACCTTC
CASSEDPTYGYTF
>.|TRBD1|TRBJ1-2|16|TRBV28
TGTGCCAGCAGCCTTACTTCAGGACAGGCTAACTATGGCTACACCTTC
CASSLTSGQANYGYTF
>.|.|TRBJ1-2|14|TRBV11-2
TGTGCCAGCAGCTTAGCCGGACAGATCTATGGCTACACCTTC
CASSLAGQIYGYTF
>few|TRBD1|TRBJ1-5|15|TRBV6-1
TGTGCCAGCAGTGAAGAGACAGGGGGCAGTCAGCCCCAGCATTTT
CASSEETGGSQPQHF
>.|TRBD1|TRBJ1-2|15|TRBV5-1
TGCGCCAGCAGCTTGGCCGGGACAGGGGAGTATGGCTACACCTTC
CASSLAGTGEYGYTF
>.|.|TRBJ2-2|13|TRBV6-4
TGTGCCAGCAGTGAAGGGAGCACCGGGGAGCTGTTTTTT
CASSEGSTGELFF
>.|TRBD1|TRBJ1-5|16|TRBV18
TGTGCCAGCACATCCGGGACAGTGTATAGCAATCAGCCCCAGCATTTT
CASTSGTVYSNQPQHF
>.|TRBD1|TRBJ1-2|17|TRBV7-9
TGTGCCAGCAGCAATGGGCTACAGGGGGCGCGCGGCTATGGCTACACCTTC
CASSNGLQGARGYGYTF
>.|.|TRBJ1-1|16|TRBV9
TGTGCCAGCAGCGTAGCGAGCGTGGTGGTGAACACTGAAGCTTTCTTT
CASSVASVVVNTEAFF
>.|.|TRBJ1-6|15|TRBV19
TGTGCCAGTAGTATGAGGGTTACAGTTGATTCACCCCTCCACTTT
CASSMRVTVDSPLHF
>once|TRBD2|TRBJ2-2|15|TRBV27
TGTGCCAGCAGCTCGGGACTAGCGGTAACCGGGGAGCTGTTTTTT
CASSSGLAVTGELFF
>medium-sized|TRBD1|TRBJ2-2|15|TRBV25-1
TGTGCCAGCAGTACCGGGACAGGGGACACCGGGGAGCTGTTTTTT
CASSTGTGDTGELFF
>.|.|TRBJ1-2|15|TRBV18
TGTGCCAGCTCACCATCGCCGGACAGCAACTATGGCTACACCTTC
CASSPSPDSNYGYTF
>.|.|TRBJ2-2|15|TRBV5-4
TGTGCCAGCAGCTTGGTAGCAGATCACACCGGGGAGCTGTTTTTT
CASSLVADHTGELFF
>.|TRBD2|TRBJ2-7|17|TRBV29-1
TGCAGCGTTGTATGGGCTAGCGGGGGGGCAAGGGTCTACGAGCAGTACTTC
CSVVWASGGARVYEQYF
>.|TRBD1|TRBJ2-2|14|TRBV28
TGTGCCAGCAGTTTTGGGACAGATACCGGGGAGCTGTTTTTT
CASSFGTDTGELFF
>.|TRBD1|TRBJ2-7|14|TRBV30
TGTGCCTGGATTGGCGGTCAGGGGGTAAGCGAGCAGTACTTC
CAWIGGQGVSEQYF
>.|TRBD1|TRBJ2-5|13|TRBV5-6
TGTGCCAGCAGCTCTGACAGGGGGCGATTCCAGTACTTC
CASSSDRGRFQYF
>.|.|TRBJ1-6|17|TRBV5-6
TGTGCCAGCAGCTTGTTTATTGCGTCCGCCCTTAATTCACCCCTCCACTTT
CASSLFIASALNSPLHF
>.|.|TRBJ2-5|13|TRBV6-5
TGTGCCAGCCAATTACGGGGGTATGGGACCCAGTACTTC
CASQLRGYGTQYF
>once|TRBD1|TRBJ2-7|17|TRBV13
TGTGCCAGCAGCTCTACGTCTTCCGGACAGGGGACCTACGAGCAGTACTTC
CASSSTSSGQGTYEQYF
>large|TRBD1|TRBJ2-2|15|TRBV2
TGTGCCAGCATGGGGGGACAGGTCGTTCCCGGGGAGCTGTTTTTT
CASMGGQVVPGELFF
>few|.|TRBJ2-3|14|TRBV6-4
TGTGCCAGCAGTGACGGAGCGGAAACAGATACGCAGTATTTT
CASSDGAETDTQYF
>.|TRBD2|TRBJ2-7|12|TRBV14
TGTGCCAGCAGTCGGGAAAAGACTAGCCGCGACTTC
CASSREKTSRDF